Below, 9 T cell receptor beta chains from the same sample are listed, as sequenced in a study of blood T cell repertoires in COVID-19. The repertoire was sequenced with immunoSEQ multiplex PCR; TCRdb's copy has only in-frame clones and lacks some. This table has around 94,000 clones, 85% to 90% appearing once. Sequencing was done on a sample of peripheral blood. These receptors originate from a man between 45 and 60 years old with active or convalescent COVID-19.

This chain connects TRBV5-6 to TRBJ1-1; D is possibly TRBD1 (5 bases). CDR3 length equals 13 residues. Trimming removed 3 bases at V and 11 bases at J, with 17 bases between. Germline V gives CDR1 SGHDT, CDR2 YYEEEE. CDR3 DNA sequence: TGTGCCAGCAGCTATGGGGTGGTTAGGGGTGCTTTCTTT. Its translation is CASSYGVVRGAFF.

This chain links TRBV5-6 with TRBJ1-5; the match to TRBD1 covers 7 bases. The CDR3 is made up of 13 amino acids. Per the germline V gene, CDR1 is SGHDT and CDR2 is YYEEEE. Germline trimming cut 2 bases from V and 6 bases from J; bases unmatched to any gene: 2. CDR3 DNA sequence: TGTGCCAGCAGCTTCCAGGGGGGTCAGCCCCAGCATTTT. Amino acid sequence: CASSFQGGQPQHF.

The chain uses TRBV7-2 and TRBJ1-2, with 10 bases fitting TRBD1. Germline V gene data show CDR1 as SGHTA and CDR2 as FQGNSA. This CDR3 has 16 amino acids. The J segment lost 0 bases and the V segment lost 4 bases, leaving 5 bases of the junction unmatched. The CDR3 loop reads CASSSGTGDPNYGYTF. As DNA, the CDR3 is TGTGCCAGCAGCTCGGGGACAGGGGATCCTAACTATGGCTACACCTTC.

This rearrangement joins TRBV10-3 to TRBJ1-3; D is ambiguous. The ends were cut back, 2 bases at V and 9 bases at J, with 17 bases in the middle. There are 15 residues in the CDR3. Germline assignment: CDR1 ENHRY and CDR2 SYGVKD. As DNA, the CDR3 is TGTGCCATCAGTGAGGGGCCTGGTCTCCAAACCACCATATATTTT. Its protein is CAISEGPGLQTTIYF.

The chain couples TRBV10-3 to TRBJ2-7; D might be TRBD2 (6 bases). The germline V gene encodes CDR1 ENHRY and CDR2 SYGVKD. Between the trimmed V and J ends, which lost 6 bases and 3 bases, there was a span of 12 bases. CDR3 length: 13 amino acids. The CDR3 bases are TGTGCCATCAGCCCGGTCGGGGGCTACGAGCAGTACGTC. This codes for CAISPVGGYEQYV.

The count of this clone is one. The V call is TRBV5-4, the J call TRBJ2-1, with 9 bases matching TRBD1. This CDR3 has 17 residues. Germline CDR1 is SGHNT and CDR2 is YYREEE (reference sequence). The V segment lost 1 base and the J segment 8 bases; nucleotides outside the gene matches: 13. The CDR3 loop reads CASSLNRGTGFLDEQFF. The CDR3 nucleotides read TGTGCCAGCAGCTTGAACAGAGGGACAGGGTTTTTAGATGAGCAGTTCTTC.

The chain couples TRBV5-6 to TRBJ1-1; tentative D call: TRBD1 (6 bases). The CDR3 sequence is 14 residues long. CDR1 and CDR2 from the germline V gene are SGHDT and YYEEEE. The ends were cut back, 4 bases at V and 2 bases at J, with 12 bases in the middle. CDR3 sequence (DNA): TGTGCCAGCAGCACAGGGCTTGTAAACACTGAAGCTTTCTTT. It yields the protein CASSTGLVNTEAFF.

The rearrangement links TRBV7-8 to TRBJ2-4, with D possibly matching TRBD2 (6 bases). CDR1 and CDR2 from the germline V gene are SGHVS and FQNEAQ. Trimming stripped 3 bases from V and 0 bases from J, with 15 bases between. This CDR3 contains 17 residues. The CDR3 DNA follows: TGTGCCAGCAGCTTGGGACTCGGGCTTGGAGCCAAAAACATTCAGTACTTC. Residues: CASSLGLGLGAKNIQYF.

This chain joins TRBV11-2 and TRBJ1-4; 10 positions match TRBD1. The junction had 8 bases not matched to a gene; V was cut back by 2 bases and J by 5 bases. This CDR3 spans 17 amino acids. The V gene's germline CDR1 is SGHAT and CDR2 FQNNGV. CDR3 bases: TGTGCCAGCAGCTTATTCCCGGGACAGGGGTGGAATGAAAAACTGTTTTTT. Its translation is CASSLFPGQGWNEKLFF.